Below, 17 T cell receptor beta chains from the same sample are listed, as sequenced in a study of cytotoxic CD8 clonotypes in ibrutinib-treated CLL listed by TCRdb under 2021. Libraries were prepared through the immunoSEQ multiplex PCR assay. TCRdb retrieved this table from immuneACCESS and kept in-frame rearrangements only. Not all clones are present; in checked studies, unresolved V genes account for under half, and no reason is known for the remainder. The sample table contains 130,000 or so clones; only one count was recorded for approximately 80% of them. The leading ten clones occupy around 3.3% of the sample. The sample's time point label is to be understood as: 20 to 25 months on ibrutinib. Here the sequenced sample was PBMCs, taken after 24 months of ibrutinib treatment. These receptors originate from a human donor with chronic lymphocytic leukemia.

The chain's CDR3 is CASSLYGGEDYGYTF. DNA for the CDR3: TGTGCCAGCAGCTTGTACGGGGGAGAAGACTATGGCTACACCTTC. The V call is TRBV5-6, the J call TRBJ1-2; D may be TRBD1 (5 bases). The CDR3 extends over 15 amino acids. The germline V and J ends were trimmed by 1 base and 3 bases, with 13 bases remaining between them. The germline gives CDR1 SGHDT, CDR2 YYEEEE.

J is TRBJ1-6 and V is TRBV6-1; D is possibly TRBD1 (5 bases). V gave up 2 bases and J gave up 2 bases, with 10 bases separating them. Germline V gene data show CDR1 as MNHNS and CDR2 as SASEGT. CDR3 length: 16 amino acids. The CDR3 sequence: CASSERRGTYNSPLHF. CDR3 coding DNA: TGTGCCAGCAGTGAAAGGAGGGGCACCTATAATTCACCCCTCCACTTT.

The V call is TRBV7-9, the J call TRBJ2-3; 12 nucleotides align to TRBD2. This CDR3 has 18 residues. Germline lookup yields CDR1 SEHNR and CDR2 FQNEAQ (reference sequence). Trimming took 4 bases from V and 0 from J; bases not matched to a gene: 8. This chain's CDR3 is CASSSRTSGGPSTDTQYF. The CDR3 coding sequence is TGTGCCAGCAGCTCGAGAACTAGCGGGGGGCCTAGCACAGATACGCAGTATTTT.

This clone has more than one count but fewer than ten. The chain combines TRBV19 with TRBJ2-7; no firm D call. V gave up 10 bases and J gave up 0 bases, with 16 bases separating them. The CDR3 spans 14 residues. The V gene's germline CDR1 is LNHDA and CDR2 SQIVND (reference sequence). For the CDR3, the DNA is TGTGCCACAAAACAGTCCCCCAGCTCCTACGAGCAGTACTTC. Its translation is CATKQSPSSYEQYF.

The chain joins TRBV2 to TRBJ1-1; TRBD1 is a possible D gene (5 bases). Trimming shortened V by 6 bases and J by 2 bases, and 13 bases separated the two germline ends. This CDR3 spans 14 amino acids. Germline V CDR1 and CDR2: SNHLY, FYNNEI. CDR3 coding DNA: TGTGCCAGCAGGAAGGGGCGGGGCAACACTGAAGCTTTCTTT. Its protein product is CASRKGRGNTEAFF.

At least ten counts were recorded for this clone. The CDR3 region is CASSYRQGTYEQYF. The DNA for the CDR3 is TGTGCCAGCAGCTACAGACAGGGTACCTACGAGCAGTACTTC. The gene calls are TRBV5-4 and TRBJ2-7; 7 bases are a match to TRBD1. The germline V gene encodes CDR1 SGHNT and CDR2 YYREEE (reference sequence). The CDR3 length is 14 residues. The ends lost 3 bases at V and 2 bases at J; junction bases unmatched: 5.

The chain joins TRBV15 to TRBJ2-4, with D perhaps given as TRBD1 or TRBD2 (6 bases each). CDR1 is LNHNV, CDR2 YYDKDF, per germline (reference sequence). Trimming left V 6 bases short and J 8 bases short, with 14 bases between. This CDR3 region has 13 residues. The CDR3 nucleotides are TGTGCCACCAGGGAGGGGGGTCTGGACATTCAGTACTTC. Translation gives CATREGGLDIQYF.

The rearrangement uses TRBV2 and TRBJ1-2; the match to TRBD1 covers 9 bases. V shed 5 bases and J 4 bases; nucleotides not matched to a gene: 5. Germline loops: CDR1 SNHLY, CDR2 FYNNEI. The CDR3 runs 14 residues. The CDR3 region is CASSPGTGTYGYTF. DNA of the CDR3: TGTGCCAGCAGTCCCGGGACAGGGACCTATGGCTACACCTTC.

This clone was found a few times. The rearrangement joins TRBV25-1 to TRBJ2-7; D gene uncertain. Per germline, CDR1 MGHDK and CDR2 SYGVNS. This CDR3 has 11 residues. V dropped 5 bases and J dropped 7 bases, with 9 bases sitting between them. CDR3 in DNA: TGTGCCAGCAGTCCCGGGCCTGAGCAGTACTTC. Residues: CASSPGPEQYF.

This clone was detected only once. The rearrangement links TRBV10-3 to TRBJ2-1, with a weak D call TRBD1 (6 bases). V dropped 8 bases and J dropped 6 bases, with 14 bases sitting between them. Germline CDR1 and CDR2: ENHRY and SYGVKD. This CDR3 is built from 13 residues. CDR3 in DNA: TGTGCCATCGGGCAGGGGTCGGTCAATGAGCAGTTCTTC. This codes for CAIGQGSVNEQFF.

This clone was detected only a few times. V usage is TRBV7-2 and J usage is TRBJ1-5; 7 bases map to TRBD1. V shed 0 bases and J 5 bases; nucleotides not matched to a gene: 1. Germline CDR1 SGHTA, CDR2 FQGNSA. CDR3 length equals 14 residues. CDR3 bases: TGTGCCAGCAGCTTAGCGACAGGGTATCAGCCCCAGCATTTT. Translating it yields CASSLATGYQPQHF.

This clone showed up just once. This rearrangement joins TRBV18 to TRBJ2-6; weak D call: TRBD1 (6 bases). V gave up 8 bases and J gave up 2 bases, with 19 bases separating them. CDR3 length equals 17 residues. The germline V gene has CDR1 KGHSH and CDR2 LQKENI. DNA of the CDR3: TGTGCCAGCCCCCATCAGGGGTCGGGGACTGGGGCCAACGTCCTGACTTTC. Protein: CASPHQGSGTGANVLTF.

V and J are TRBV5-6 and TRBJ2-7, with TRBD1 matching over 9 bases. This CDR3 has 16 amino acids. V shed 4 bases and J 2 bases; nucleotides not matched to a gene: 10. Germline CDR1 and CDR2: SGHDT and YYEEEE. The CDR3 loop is CASSHAGTGTPYEQYF. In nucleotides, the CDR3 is TGTGCCAGCAGCCACGCGGGGACAGGGACCCCCTACGAGCAGTACTTC.

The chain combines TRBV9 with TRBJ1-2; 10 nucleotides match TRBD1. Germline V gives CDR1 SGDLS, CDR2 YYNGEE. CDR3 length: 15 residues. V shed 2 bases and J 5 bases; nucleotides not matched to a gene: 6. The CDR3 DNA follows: TGTGCCAGCAGCGTGGGGGACAGGGGCGGTTATGGCTACACCTTC. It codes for CASSVGDRGGYGYTF.

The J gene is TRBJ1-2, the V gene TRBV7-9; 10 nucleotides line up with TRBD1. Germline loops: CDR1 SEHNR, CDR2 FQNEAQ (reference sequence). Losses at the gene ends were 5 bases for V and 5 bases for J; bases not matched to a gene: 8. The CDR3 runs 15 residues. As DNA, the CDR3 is TGTGCCAGCAGCGAGGGGACAGGGGTCCCTTATGGCTACACCTTC. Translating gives CASSEGTGVPYGYTF.

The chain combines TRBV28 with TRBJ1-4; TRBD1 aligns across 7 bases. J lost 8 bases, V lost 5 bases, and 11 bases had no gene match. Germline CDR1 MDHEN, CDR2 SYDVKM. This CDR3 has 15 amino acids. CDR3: CASSVHRGNREKLFF. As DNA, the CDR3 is TGTGCCAGCAGTGTGCACAGGGGAAATCGGGAAAAACTGTTTTTT.

Here the CDR3 reads CASSQEILYRERVKTQYF. In DNA form, the CDR3 reads TGCGCCAGCAGCCAAGAGATTCTCTACAGGGAGAGGGTTAAGACCCAGTACTTC. V usage is TRBV4-1 and J usage is TRBJ2-5, with D maybe TRBD1 (6 bases). Trimming cost V 0 bases and J 6 bases, with 23 bases left between them. Germline CDR1 is MGHRA and CDR2 is YSYEKL. The CDR3 totals 18 residues.